The clone carrying this T cell receptor (beta chain) was seen a few times. Generated by immunoSEQ multiplex PCR, the TCRdb table keeps only in-frame clones and is missing some. The sample lists about 75,000 clones, 94% occurring once. The data were taken from a study of T cell changes during pregnancy in multiple sclerosis. The CDR3 loop spans 14 amino acids. In germline, CDR1 is MNHNS, CDR2 SASEGT. Trimming took 7 bases from V and 0 from J, leaving 13 bases between them. This clonotype was obtained from a female donor with multiple sclerosis, enrolled in a pregnancy study. Sequenced here: CD4+ T cells from peripheral blood mononuclear cells, sampled after pregnancy. The chain is built from TRBV6-1 and TRBJ2-7, with D possibly matching TRBD1 (6 bases). The CDR3 loop reads CASKDSTVSYEQYF. The CDR3 DNA sequence: TGTGCCAGCAAGGACAGTACCGTCTCCTACGAGCAGTACTTC.